The clone carrying this T cell receptor (beta chain) appeared a single time. Its target is unknown. Germline CDR1 LNHDA, CDR2 SQIVND (reference sequence). The CDR3 totals 14 residues. The V gene end was trimmed by 8 bases and the J gene end by 2 bases; junction bases not matched to a gene: 4. Vbeta (60) and Jbeta (13) primers were used in the PCR. Method: immunoSEQ multiplex PCR; TCRdb's copy keeps in-frame clones and lacks some. The table lists around 130,000 clones, 75% to 85% of them singletons. This entry comes from a study of cytomegalovirus exposure and HLA in healthy donors. Study as a whole: In an early release, HLA-typed donors contributed 80 million to 95 million unique TCR sequences. General study points: Through in vitro validation, three CMV-associated chains were shown to be specific for CMV antigens. A later analysis linked a missense DCLRE1C variant to TCR beta V- and J-gene trimming.

What was sequenced was PBMCs. The chain employs TRBV19 and TRBJ1-5; the match to TRBD1 covers 9 bases. The TCR originated in a middle-aged man in good health and CMV-seronegative. CDR3 residues: CASGWTGGNQPQHF. The CDR3, as DNA: TGTGCCAGTGGATGGACAGGGGGCAATCAGCCCCAGCATTTT.